The T cell receptor (beta chain) described here comes from a study of blood T cell repertoires in COVID-19. Produced via immunoSEQ multiplex PCR; TCRdb's table is partial and in-frame only. This repertoire shows roughly 100,000 clones, 88% found once; its top ten account for around 1.9%. The V gene lost 7 bases and the J gene lost 3 bases, with 12 bases spanning the gap. Germline lookup yields CDR1 SNHLY and CDR2 FYNNEI. This CDR3 has 13 residues. Sequencing was performed on peripheral blood. This TCR was recovered from a middle-aged man with COVID-19, enrolled during active disease. The chain is built from TRBV2 and TRBJ1-1, with D perhaps TRBD1 (5 bases). The CDR3 is CASTTVLDTEAFF. The CDR3 DNA is TGTGCCAGCACGACAGTTTTAGACACTGAAGCTTTCTTT.